The 20 T cell receptor beta chains presented below share a single source sample, sequenced in a study of CD8 T cells in Susac syndrome. The RNA input was roughly 0.45 to 1 ug, and it was reverse transcribed with random hexamers. TCRdb called the immunoSEQ multiplex PCR reads again in MiXCR, with one record for every CDR3 protein. Of 400,000 to 550,000 distinct CDR3 sequences detected, more than 80% appear once; the ten largest clones hold approximately 0.11%. Sequenced sample: CD8+ T cells from PBMCs. The receptors stem from a human donor with multiple sclerosis.

The rearrangement uses TRBV3-1 and TRBJ2-7; no clear D gene. Germline lookup yields CDR1 LGHDT and CDR2 YNNKEL (reference sequence). The ends were cut back, 1 base at V and 2 bases at J, with 21 bases in the middle. The CDR3 totals 18 residues. The DNA for the CDR3 is TGTGCCAGCAGCCAAGTTAAGATCCCGGGCCGAACCACCTACGAGCAGTACTTC. Translation: CASSQVKIPGRTTYEQYF.

This clonotype was observed a single time. The genes are TRBV2 and TRBJ1-2; D not resolved. There are 15 residues in the CDR3. Looked up from germline, CDR1 is SNHLY and CDR2 is FYNNEI. The V end was cut by 3 bases, the J end by 4 bases, with 15 bases between. The CDR3 region is CASSEQRSPLYGYTF. In DNA, the CDR3 is TGTGCCAGCAGTGAGCAACGTAGTCCGCTCTATGGCTACACCTTC.

The rearrangement joins TRBV19 to TRBJ2-2; 13 nucleotides match TRBD2. The CDR3 has 18 residues. After removal of 3 bases from V and 2 bases from J, the junction contained 6 bases not matched to a gene. In germline, CDR1 is LNHDA, CDR2 SQIVND (reference sequence). CDR3 protein: CASSIGTSGDLNTGELFF. CDR3 DNA sequence: TGTGCCAGTAGTATCGGGACTAGCGGGGACCTAAACACCGGGGAGCTGTTTTTT.

This clonotype was found once. The chain links TRBV30 to TRBJ1-2; no clear D. Trimming took off 3 bases at V and 3 bases at J, with 11 bases between the two ends. Per germline, CDR1 GTSNPN and CDR2 SVGIG (reference sequence). The CDR3 has 13 amino acids. Here the CDR3 reads CAWSETPYYGYTF. DNA of the CDR3: TGTGCCTGGAGCGAGACGCCATACTATGGCTACACCTTC.

The V and J genes are TRBV27 and TRBJ2-1, with D possibly being TRBD1 (6 bases). The CDR3 covers 18 residues. Germline-derived CDR1 and CDR2 are MNHEY and SMNVEV (reference sequence). With 4 bases removed from V and 0 bases from J, the gap between germline ends came to 19 bases. The CDR3 DNA reads TGTGCCAGCAGTTACCCCGTTACCGGGACAAACTCCTACAATGAGCAGTTCTTC. This gives the protein CASSYPVTGTNSYNEQFF.

This chain links TRBV6-5 with TRBJ2-7; TRBD1 aligns across 7 bases. Germline V gene data show CDR1 as MNHEY and CDR2 as SVGAGI. V shed 0 bases, J shed 4 bases, and the junction held 9 bases outside the gene matches. The CDR3 runs to 16 residues. The CDR3: CASSYSPGDRLYEQYF. CDR3 nucleotides: TGTGCCAGCAGTTACTCCCCAGGGGACAGACTATACGAGCAGTACTTC.

The V call is TRBV27, the J call TRBJ2-7; 9 bases are shared with TRBD2. CDR1 and CDR2 from the germline V gene are MNHEY and SMNVEV (reference sequence). V trimming: 8 bases; J trimming: 2 bases; junction bases outside the gene matches: 7. This CDR3 has 14 residues. The CDR3 DNA reads as TGTGCCAGCGGCGCGGGGGGGTCCGCCTACGAGCAGTACTTC. Translating it yields CASGAGGSAYEQYF.

This rearrangement joins TRBV27 to TRBJ2-3; D call uncertain. Germline CDR1 reads MNHEY; CDR2 reads SMNVEV (reference sequence). CDR3 size: 14 residues. V lost 0 bases, J lost 0 bases, and 4 bases lay in between. CDR3 sequence (DNA): TGTGCCAGCAGTTTATCCGACAGCACAGATACGCAGTATTTT. This encodes CASSLSDSTDTQYF.

This chain connects TRBV4-1 to TRBJ1-2; D unresolved. The CDR3 sequence is 15 residues long. Germline CDR1 MGHRA, CDR2 YSYEKL. V was trimmed by 3 bases and J by 3 bases, leaving 14 bases between them. In DNA, the CDR3 is TGCGCCAGCAGCCAGCTTCTTCGAGGGCACTATGGCTACACCTTC. Translating it yields CASSQLLRGHYGYTF.

The rearrangement joins TRBV12-3 or TRBV12-4 to TRBJ2-5; 7 positions agree with TRBD1. CDR3 length: 13 amino acids. V shed 6 bases, J shed 5 bases, and the junction held 6 bases outside the gene matches. CDR3 amino acids: CASSPGQWETQYF. The CDR3 DNA reads TGTGCCAGCAGCCCGGGACAGTGGGAGACCCAGTACTTC.

This chain joins TRBV6-5 and TRBJ2-2, with TRBD2 identical over 10 bases. V shed 1 base and J 5 bases; nucleotides not matched to a gene: 16. Germline values: CDR1 MNHEY, CDR2 SVGAGI. The CDR3 contains 20 residues. The CDR3 sequence is CASSYYRTKREGRWTGELFF. The CDR3 DNA follows: TGTGCCAGCAGTTACTACCGGACAAAGCGGGAGGGTCGGTGGACCGGGGAGCTGTTTTTT.

This clonotype appeared a few times. The rearrangement links TRBV19 to TRBJ2-7, with D unclear. The CDR3 totals 14 residues. Trimming took 3 bases from V and 0 from J, leaving 9 bases between them. Germline CDR1 and CDR2: LNHDA and SQIVND (reference sequence). The CDR3 region has the DNA TGTGCCAGTAGTATTGCAGGTGCCTCCTACGAGCAGTACTTC. This codes for CASSIAGASYEQYF.

V gene TRBV19 combines with J gene TRBJ2-1; 8 nucleotides match TRBD1. Germline CDR1 LNHDA, CDR2 SQIVND (reference sequence). Trimming removed 3 bases from V and 3 bases from J; junction bases left unmatched: 4. CDR3 length: 15 residues. CDR3 in amino acids: CASSIGTGVYNEQFF. The CDR3 region has the DNA TGTGCCAGTAGTATTGGGACAGGTGTCTACAATGAGCAGTTCTTC.

The chain carries TRBV20-1 and TRBJ1-4, with 11 bases identical to TRBD1. The CDR3 loop spans 12 amino acids. Germline CDR1 reads DFQATT; CDR2 reads SNEGSKA (reference sequence). The CDR3 protein is CRAGTGGLELFF. The CDR3 DNA is TGCAGAGCCGGGACAGGGGGTTTGGAACTGTTTTTT.

The V call is TRBV27, the J call TRBJ1-2; a weak D match, TRBD1 (6 bases). V shed 4 bases and J shed 0 bases, with 12 bases lying between them. Germline loops: CDR1 MNHEY, CDR2 SMNVEV (reference sequence). CDR3 size: 15 residues. The CDR3 nucleotides are TGTGCCAGCAGTTGGGTGGGGGCTACTAACTATGGCTACACCTTC. It specifies CASSWVGATNYGYTF.

V is TRBV11-2 and J is TRBJ2-5; 9 nucleotides line up with TRBD1. The CDR3 sequence is 17 residues long. Trimming took 0 bases from V and 2 from J; bases not matched to a gene: 7. Germline V gene sequence: CDR1 SGHAT, CDR2 FQNNGV. DNA of the CDR3: TGTGCCAGCAGCTTAGATGGTTACAGGGGGCTGCAAGAGACCCAGTACTTC. Amino acid sequence: CASSLDGYRGLQETQYF.

The gene calls are TRBV28 and TRBJ2-1; 15 bases line up with TRBD2. The germline V gene has CDR1 MDHEN and CDR2 SYDVKM. Germline trimming cut 6 bases from V and 9 bases from J; bases unmatched to any gene: 9. The CDR3 runs to 16 residues. The chain's CDR3 is CASRQGLAGGGAEQFF. The CDR3 nucleotides are TGTGCCAGCAGGCAGGGACTAGCGGGAGGTGGAGCTGAGCAGTTCTTC.

CDR3 nucleotides: TGCAGTGCTAGAGCCGCCGACAGGGTCGGCGTGAACACTGAAGCTTTCTTT. Its protein product is CSARAADRVGVNTEAFF. V and J are TRBV20-1 and TRBJ1-1, with TRBD1 identical over 7 bases. V shed 1 base and J 0 bases; nucleotides not matched to a gene: 11. This CDR3 region has 17 residues. Germline V gene data show CDR1 as DFQATT and CDR2 as SNEGSKA (reference sequence).

This sequence joins TRBV29-1 and TRBJ2-1; TRBD2 aligns across 13 bases. The germline V gene has CDR1 SQVTM and CDR2 ANQGSEA. This CDR3 has 16 amino acids. V lost 3 bases and J lost 3; bases outside the gene matches: 5. The DNA of the CDR3 is TGCAGCGTTGAGTTTGGGACTAGCGGGATCTACAATGAGCAGTTCTTC. It specifies CSVEFGTSGIYNEQFF.

V gene TRBV27 combines with J gene TRBJ2-5, with 7 bases matching TRBD2. J was trimmed by 4 bases and V by 6 bases; bases with no gene match: 11. The CDR3 sequence is 15 residues long. In germline, CDR1 is MNHEY, CDR2 SMNVEV (reference sequence). CDR3 coding DNA: TGTGCCAGCAGACCTCAAGGAGGCGGGAGAGAGACCCAGTACTTC. It encodes CASRPQGGGRETQYF.